Listed below are T cell receptor beta chains from one sample, sequenced in a study of CD8 T cells in Susac syndrome. TCRdb redid the calling of the immunoSEQ multiplex PCR reads with MiXCR, one entry per CDR3 protein. Seen here are 50,000 or so distinct CDR3 sequences, around 93% observed once, and the top ten hold around 0.49%. The sequenced material came from CD8+ T cells from PBMCs. Receptors were obtained from a human donor with multiple sclerosis. The CDR3 runs from the conserved cysteine through the conserved F or W. A D gene is named only where the DNA matches it firmly. Only part of the rows carry a size: once, few, many, or a class if the clone is expanded.

J gene | V gene | D gene | clone size | CDR3 protein | CDR3 DNA
TRBJ2-5 | TRBV7-8 | NA | NA | CASSFTGRYQETQYF | TGTGCCAGCAGCTTTACGGGGAGGTACCAAGAGACCCAGTACTTC
TRBJ2-1 | TRBV18 | NA | NA | CASSPNTLSYNEQFF | TGTGCCAGCTCACCGAACACCCTCTCCTACAATGAGCAGTTCTTC
TRBJ2-7 | TRBV10-3 | NA | NA | CATDDREASYEQYF | TGTGCCACCGACGACAGGGAGGCGTCCTACGAGCAGTACTTC
TRBJ2-7 | TRBV19 | NA | NA | CASSMGIYYEQYF | TGTGCCAGTAGTATGGGGATCTACTACGAGCAGTACTTC
TRBJ1-2 | TRBV3-1 | TRBD1 | NA | CASSQVRRDRGTYGYTF | TGTGCCAGCAGCCAAGTCCGCCGGGACAGGGGGACCTATGGCTACACCTTC
TRBJ1-5 | TRBV7-8 | NA | NA | CASSLFRGQPQHF | TGTGCCAGCAGCTTATTTAGGGGTCAGCCCCAGCATTTT
TRBJ1-1 | TRBV29-1 | NA | NA | CSVDPQGGTEAFF | TGCAGCGTTGACCCCCAGGGCGGCACTGAAGCTTTCTTT
TRBJ1-4 | TRBV9 | NA | NA | CASSLGGNEKLFF | TGTGCCAGCAGCCTTGGGGGGAATGAAAAACTGTTTTTT
TRBJ1-1 | TRBV5-4 | TRBD1 | NA | CASSIRDRGRMNTEAFF | TGTGCCAGCAGCATCCGGGACAGGGGCCGGATGAACACTGAAGCTTTCTTT
TRBJ2-1 | TRBV27 | NA | NA | CASSLVTSGHEQFF | TGTGCCAGCAGTTTAGTCACTAGTGGGCATGAGCAGTTCTTC
TRBJ1-5 | TRBV2 | NA | NA | CASSENTEHSNQPQHF | TGTGCCAGCAGTGAAAACACAGAGCATAGCAATCAGCCCCAGCATTTT
TRBJ2-1 | TRBV9 | NA | NA | CASSGRVRGSSYNEQFF | TGTGCCAGCAGCGGACGAGTGAGGGGGAGCTCCTACAATGAGCAGTTCTTC
TRBJ1-1 | TRBV19 | NA | NA | CASSTYDLGAMNTEAFF | TGTGCCAGTAGTACATACGATCTGGGAGCTATGAACACTGAAGCTTTCTTT
TRBJ2-5 | TRBV25-1 | NA | once | CASSEYGGFETQYF | TGTGCCAGCAGTGAATATGGGGGGTTTGAGACCCAGTACTTC
TRBJ2-1 | TRBV7-9 | NA | NA | CASSTLTIEQFF | TGTGCCAGCAGCACGTTGACCATCGAGCAGTTCTTC
TRBJ1-5 | TRBV28 | TRBD1 | NA | CASSPLGALDRGSNQPQHF | TGTGCCAGCAGTCCCCTGGGCGCCTTAGACAGGGGGAGCAATCAGCCCCAGCATTTT